Below, 16 T cell receptor beta chains from the same sample are listed, as sequenced in a study of cytomegalovirus exposure and HLA in healthy donors. Primers included in the PCR were 60 Vbeta and 13 Jbeta primers. The method was immunoSEQ multiplex PCR; TCRdb's version includes in-frame clones alone and lacks a portion of them. The sample has nearly 200,000 clones, approximately 78% seen once. Sequencing used PBMCs. The receptor set was obtained from a woman aged 50 to 60 in good health and CMV-seropositive.

The V gene is TRBV6-5, the J gene TRBJ1-1; D perhaps matches TRBD1 (6 bases). Trimming took 3 bases from V and 0 from J, leaving 14 bases between them. Per germline, CDR1 MNHEY and CDR2 SVGAGI. CDR3 length: 16 residues. CDR3 sequence (DNA): TGTGCCAGCAGTTATTTGAACAGGGCCTTGAACACTGAAGCTTTCTTT. It yields the protein CASSYLNRALNTEAFF.

V and J are TRBV5-1 and TRBJ1-5; no reliable D call. CDR3 length: 14 amino acids. Germline V CDR1 and CDR2: SGHRS, YFSETQ. V was shortened by 0 bases and J by 3 bases, with 7 bases between the two germline ends. The CDR3 reads CASSLEGDNQPQHF. The CDR3 DNA is TGCGCCAGCAGCTTGGAGGGAGACAATCAGCCCCAGCATTTT.

A word on this clone: Other DNA variants within this sample encode the same CDR3. The rearrangement joins TRBV7-9 to TRBJ1-1; 9 nucleotides match TRBD1. J gave up 1 base and V 3 bases, and 0 bases lay outside the gene matches. CDR1 SEHNR and CDR2 FQNEAQ come from the germline V gene (reference sequence). The CDR3 spans 14 residues. The CDR3 loop reads CASSLGQGNTEAFF. The CDR3 bases are TGTGCCAGCAGCTTGGGACAGGGGAACACTGAAGCTTTCTTT. Based on the CDR3 plus reference TRBV7-9 and TRBJ1-1, the full variable domain is DTGVSQNPRHKITKRGQNVTFRCDPISEHNRLYWYRQTLGQGPEFLTYFQNEAQLEKSRLLSDRFSAERPKGSFSTLEIQRTEQGDSAMYLCASSLGQGNTEAFFGQGTRLTVV.

The V call is TRBV5-6, the J call TRBJ1-2; TRBD1 might be the D (5 bases). V was trimmed by 5 bases and J by 3 bases, leaving 14 bases between them. CDR3 length: 14 residues. From germline, CDR1 is SGHDT and CDR2 YYEEEE. CDR3 loop: CASSGDSGDYGYTF. The CDR3 nucleotides are TGTGCCAGCAGTGGGGACTCCGGGGACTATGGCTACACCTTC.

Remarks on this clone: Other DNA sequences within the sample encode an identical CDR3. The chain couples TRBV6-5 to TRBJ1-2; 8 positions match TRBD1. V trimming: 5 bases; J trimming: 4 bases; junction bases outside the gene matches: 3. Germline values: CDR1 MNHEY, CDR2 SVGAGI. The length of the CDR3 is 13 residues. CDR3 in amino acids: CASSQDRVYGYTF. As DNA, the CDR3 is TGTGCCAGCAGTCAGGACAGGGTCTATGGCTACACCTTC.

The rearrangement uses TRBV27 and TRBJ2-6; D may be TRBD1 (5 bases). V lost 6 bases and J 4 bases, leaving 13 bases between the germline ends. The CDR3 totals 15 residues. CDR1 and CDR2 from the germline V gene are MNHEY and SMNVEV (reference sequence). In nucleotides, the CDR3 is TGTGCCAGCAGCCCACAGGCTCTCGGGGCCAACGTCCTGACTTTC. Its protein product is CASSPQALGANVLTF.

The chain has TRBV6-6 and TRBJ2-1; D is possibly TRBD2 (6 bases). The length of the CDR3 is 15 residues. The germline V gene encodes CDR1 MNHNY and CDR2 SVGAGI (reference sequence). Trimming took 4 bases from V and 7 from J, leaving 17 bases between them. CDR3 amino acids: CASSWAGLQANEQFF. For the CDR3, the DNA is TGTGCCAGCAGTTGGGCGGGACTTCAGGCAAATGAGCAGTTCTTC.

The CDR3 coding sequence is TGTGCCAGCTCACCAAACCGCGGGGTTAGAGAGACCCAGTACTTC. Protein sequence: CASSPNRGVRETQYF. The chain combines TRBV18 with TRBJ2-5; tentatively, D is TRBD2 (6 bases). The CDR3 runs to 15 residues. V lost 2 bases to trimming and J lost 4 bases, with 14 bases between them. Germline CDR1 reads KGHSH; CDR2 reads LQKENI.

The rearrangement uses TRBV7-9 and TRBJ1-4, with TRBD1 as a possible D gene (6 bases). Between the trimmed V and J ends, which lost 4 bases and 5 bases, there was a span of 11 bases. The CDR3 extends over 14 amino acids. Per the germline V gene, CDR1 is SEHNR and CDR2 is FQNEAQ (reference sequence). Here the CDR3 reads CASSSTGFNEKLFF. The CDR3, as DNA: TGTGCCAGCAGCTCGACAGGATTCAATGAAAAACTGTTTTTT.

The V call is TRBV6-6, the J call TRBJ2-1; D may be TRBD2 (6 bases). Trimming left V 3 bases short and J 3 bases short, with 12 bases between. Looked up from germline, CDR1 is MNHNY and CDR2 is SVGAGI (reference sequence). The CDR3 has 15 amino acids. The CDR3 protein is CASSYLGGVYNEQFF. DNA for the CDR3: TGTGCCAGCAGTTATCTAGGCGGGGTCTACAATGAGCAGTTCTTC.

This rearrangement joins TRBV15 to TRBJ2-3; 8 nucleotides match TRBD2. The CDR3 is made up of 15 amino acids. Germline V gene sequence: CDR1 LNHNV, CDR2 YYDKDF (reference sequence). After removal of 6 bases from V and 2 bases from J, the junction contained 7 bases not matched to a gene. The CDR3 spells CATRMGRGDTDTQYF. In DNA form, the CDR3 reads TGTGCCACCAGAATGGGGCGGGGGGACACAGATACGCAGTATTTT.

The chain carries TRBV5-5 and TRBJ2-2, with a tentative D call TRBD2 (6 bases). Between the trimmed V and J ends, which lost 1 base and 4 bases, there was a span of 20 bases. Germline CDR1 and CDR2: SGHKS and YYEKEE (reference sequence). This CDR3 spans 18 amino acids. CDR3 coding DNA: TGTGCCAGCAGCTTGAGGTCTTTTGGGGAGGTGGGCACCGGGGAGCTGTTTTTT. Its protein product is CASSLRSFGEVGTGELFF.

The J gene is TRBJ2-5, the V gene TRBV11-2; D is perhaps TRBD1 (5 bases). From germline, CDR1 is SGHAT and CDR2 FQNNGV. This CDR3 has 13 residues. Between the trimmed V and J ends, which lost 1 base and 5 bases, there was a span of 8 bases. The CDR3 bases are TGTGCCAGCAGCTTAGGGCCAGGGGAGACCCAGTACTTC. Residues: CASSLGPGETQYF.

This chain joins TRBV15 and TRBJ2-5; perhaps TRBD2 as D (6 bases). CDR3 length: 14 residues. The ends were cut back, 0 bases at V and 4 bases at J, with 9 bases in the middle. Per germline, CDR1 LNHNV and CDR2 YYDKDF (reference sequence). As DNA, the CDR3 is TGTGCCACCAGCAGAGATATGGGGGGAGAGACCCAGTACTTC. The encoded protein is CATSRDMGGETQYF.

This clone has more than one count but fewer than ten. J is TRBJ2-1 and V is TRBV5-1, with D uncertain. The CDR3 is 15 residues long. V gave up 0 bases and J gave up 4 bases, with 11 bases separating them. Germline V lookup: CDR1 SGHRS, CDR2 YFSETQ. CDR3 sequence reads: CASSLELTRYNEQFF. The CDR3 nucleotides are TGCGCCAGCAGCTTGGAACTTACGAGATACAATGAGCAGTTCTTC.

The chain has TRBV14 and TRBJ2-7, with D tentatively TRBD1 (5 bases). The CDR3 loop spans 15 amino acids. The germline CDR1 and CDR2 sequences are SGHDN and FVKESK. The germline V and J ends were trimmed by 4 bases and 0 bases, with 13 bases remaining between them. The CDR3 sequence: CASSPLGQGSYEQYF. In nucleotides, the CDR3 is TGTGCCAGCAGCCCCCTGGGGCAGGGCTCCTACGAGCAGTACTTC.